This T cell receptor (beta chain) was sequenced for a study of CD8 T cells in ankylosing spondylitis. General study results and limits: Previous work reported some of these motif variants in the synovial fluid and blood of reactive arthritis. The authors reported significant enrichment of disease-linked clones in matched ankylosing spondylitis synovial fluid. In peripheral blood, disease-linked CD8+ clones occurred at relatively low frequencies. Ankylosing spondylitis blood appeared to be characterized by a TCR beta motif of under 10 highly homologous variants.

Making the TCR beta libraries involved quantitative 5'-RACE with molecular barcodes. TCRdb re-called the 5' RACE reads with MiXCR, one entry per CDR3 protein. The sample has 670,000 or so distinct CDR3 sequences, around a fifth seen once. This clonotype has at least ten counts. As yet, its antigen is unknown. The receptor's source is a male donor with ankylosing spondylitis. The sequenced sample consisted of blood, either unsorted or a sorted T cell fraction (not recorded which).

The CDR3 DNA reads as TGTGCCACCAGTGATTTTACGGGCACTGAAGCTTTCTTT. Translated: CATSDFTGTEAFF. The rearrangement joins TRBV24-1 to TRBJ1-1; D is ambiguous. Trimming took off 1 base at V and 4 bases at J, with 6 bases between the two ends. Germline lookup yields CDR1 KGHDR and CDR2 SFDVKD. The CDR3 length is 13 residues.